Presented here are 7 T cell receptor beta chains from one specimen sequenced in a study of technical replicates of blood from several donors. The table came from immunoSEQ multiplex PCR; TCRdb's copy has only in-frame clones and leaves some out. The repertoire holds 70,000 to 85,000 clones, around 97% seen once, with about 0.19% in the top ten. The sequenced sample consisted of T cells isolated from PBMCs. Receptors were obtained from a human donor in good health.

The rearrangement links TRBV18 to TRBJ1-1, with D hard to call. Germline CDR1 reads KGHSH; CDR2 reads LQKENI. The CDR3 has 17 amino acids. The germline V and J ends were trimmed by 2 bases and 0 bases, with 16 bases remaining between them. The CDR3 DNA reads TGTGCCAGCTCACCAGACGGGAGCAGACGCATGAACACTGAAGCTTTCTTT. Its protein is CASSPDGSRRMNTEAFF.

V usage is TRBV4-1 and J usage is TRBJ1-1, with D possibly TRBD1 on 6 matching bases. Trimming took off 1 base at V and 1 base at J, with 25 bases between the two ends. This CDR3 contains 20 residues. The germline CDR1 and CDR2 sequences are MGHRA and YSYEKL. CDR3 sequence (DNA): TGCGCCAGCAGCCAAGTCCTCCACCTGTCAGGGGCCTTTCGGAACACTGAAGCTTTCTTT. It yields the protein CASSQVLHLSGAFRNTEAFF.

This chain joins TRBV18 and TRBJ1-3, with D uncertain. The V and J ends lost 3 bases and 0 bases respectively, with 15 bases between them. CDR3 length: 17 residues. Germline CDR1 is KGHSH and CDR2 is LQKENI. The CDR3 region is CASSPEAYFFSGNTIYF. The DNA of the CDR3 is TGTGCCAGCTCACCTGAAGCCTATTTCTTCTCTGGAAACACCATATATTTT.

The CDR3, as DNA: TGTGCCAGCAGCTTAGGGCAGCTAGCCGACTTTTACACAGATACGCAGTATTTT. Residues: CASSLGQLADFYTDTQYF. The rearrangement uses TRBV11-2 and TRBJ2-3; the D gene is possibly TRBD2 (5 bases). This CDR3 has 18 amino acids. From germline, CDR1 is SGHAT and CDR2 FQNNGV. Deletions cut 1 base from V and 2 bases from J, with 19 bases between.

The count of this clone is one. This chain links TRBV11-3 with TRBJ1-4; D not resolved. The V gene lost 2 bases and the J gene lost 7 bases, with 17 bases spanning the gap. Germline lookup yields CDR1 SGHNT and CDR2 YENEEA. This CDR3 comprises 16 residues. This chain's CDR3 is CASSLPTPQRGEKLFF. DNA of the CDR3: TGTGCCAGCAGCTTACCAACCCCGCAGCGAGGTGAAAAACTGTTTTTT.

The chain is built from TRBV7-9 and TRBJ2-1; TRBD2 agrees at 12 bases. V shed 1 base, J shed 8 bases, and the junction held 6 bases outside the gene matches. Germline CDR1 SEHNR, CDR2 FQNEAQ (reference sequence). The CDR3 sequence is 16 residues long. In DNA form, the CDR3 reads TGTGCCAGCAGCTTAGGACTAGCGGGAGACATCGATGAGCAGTTCTTC. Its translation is CASSLGLAGDIDEQFF.

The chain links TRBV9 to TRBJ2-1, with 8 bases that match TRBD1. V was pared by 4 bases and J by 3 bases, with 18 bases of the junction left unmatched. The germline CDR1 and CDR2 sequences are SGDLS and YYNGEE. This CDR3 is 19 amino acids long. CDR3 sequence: CASSKRNGQGELDYNEQFF. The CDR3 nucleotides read TGTGCCAGCAGCAAACGGAATGGACAGGGAGAATTGGACTACAATGAGCAGTTCTTC. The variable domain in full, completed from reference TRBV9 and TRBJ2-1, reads DSGVTQTPKHLITATGQRVTLRCSPRSGDLSVYWYQQSLDQGLQFLIQYYNGEERAKGNILERFSAQQFPDLHSELNLSSLELGDSALYFCASSKRNGQGELDYNEQFFGPGTRLTVL.